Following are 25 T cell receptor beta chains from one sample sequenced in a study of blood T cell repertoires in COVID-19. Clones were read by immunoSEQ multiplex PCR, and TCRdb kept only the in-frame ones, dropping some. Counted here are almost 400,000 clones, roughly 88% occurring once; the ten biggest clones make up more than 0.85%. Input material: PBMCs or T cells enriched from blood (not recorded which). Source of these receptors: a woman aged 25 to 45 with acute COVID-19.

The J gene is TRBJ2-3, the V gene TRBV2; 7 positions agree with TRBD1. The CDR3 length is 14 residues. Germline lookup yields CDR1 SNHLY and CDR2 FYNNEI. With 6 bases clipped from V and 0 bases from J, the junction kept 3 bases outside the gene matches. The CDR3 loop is CASSRTGSTDTQYF. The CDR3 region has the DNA TGTGCCAGCAGCCGGACAGGTAGCACAGATACGCAGTATTTT.

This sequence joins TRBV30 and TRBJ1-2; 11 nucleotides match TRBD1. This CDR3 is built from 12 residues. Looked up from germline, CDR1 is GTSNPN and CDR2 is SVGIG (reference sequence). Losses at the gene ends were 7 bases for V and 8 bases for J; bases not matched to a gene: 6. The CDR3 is CAFGQGAWGYTF. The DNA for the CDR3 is TGTGCCTTTGGACAGGGGGCATGGGGCTACACCTTC.

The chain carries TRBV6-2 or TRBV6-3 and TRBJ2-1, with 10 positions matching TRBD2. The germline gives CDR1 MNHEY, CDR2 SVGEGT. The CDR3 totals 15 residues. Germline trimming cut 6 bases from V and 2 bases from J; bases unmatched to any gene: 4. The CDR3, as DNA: TGTGCCAGCAGCCAGAGCGGGGGGGCCTACAATGAGCAGTTCTTC. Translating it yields CASSQSGGAYNEQFF.

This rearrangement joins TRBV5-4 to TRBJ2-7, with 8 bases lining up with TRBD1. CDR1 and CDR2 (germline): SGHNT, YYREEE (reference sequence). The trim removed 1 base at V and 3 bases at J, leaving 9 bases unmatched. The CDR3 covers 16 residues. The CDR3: CASSLFDRGPLYEQYF. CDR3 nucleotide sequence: TGTGCCAGCAGCTTGTTTGACAGGGGACCCCTCTACGAGCAGTACTTC. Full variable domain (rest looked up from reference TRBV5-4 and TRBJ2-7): ETGVTQSPTHLIKTRGQQVTLRCSSQSGHNTVSWYQQALGQGPQFIFQYYREEENGRGNFPPRFSGLQFPNYSSELNVNALELDDSALYLCASSLFDRGPLYEQYFGPGTRLTVT.

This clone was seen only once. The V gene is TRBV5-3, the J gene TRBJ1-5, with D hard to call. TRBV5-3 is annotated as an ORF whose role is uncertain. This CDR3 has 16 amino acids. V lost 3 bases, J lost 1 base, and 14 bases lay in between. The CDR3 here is CARSYKWEMSNQPQHF. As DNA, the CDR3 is TGTGCCAGAAGCTATAAATGGGAGATGAGCAATCAGCCCCAGCATTTT.

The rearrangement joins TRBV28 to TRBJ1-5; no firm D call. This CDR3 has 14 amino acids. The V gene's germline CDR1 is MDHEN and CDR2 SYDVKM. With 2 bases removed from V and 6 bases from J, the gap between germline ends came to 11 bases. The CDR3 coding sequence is TGTGCCAGCAGTTTAAGGGTTCGGGGTCAGCCCCAGCATTTT. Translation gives CASSLRVRGQPQHF.

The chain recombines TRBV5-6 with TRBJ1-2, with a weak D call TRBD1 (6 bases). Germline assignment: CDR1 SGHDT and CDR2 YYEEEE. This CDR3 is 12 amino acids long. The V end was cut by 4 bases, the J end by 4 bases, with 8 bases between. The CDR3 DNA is TGTGCCAGCAGCCGGACAGTCTATGGCTACACCTTC. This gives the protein CASSRTVYGYTF.

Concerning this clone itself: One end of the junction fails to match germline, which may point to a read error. This CDR3 reads CASSLADFMGF. The DNA of the CDR3 is TGTGCCAGCAGCTTAGCGGACTTCATGGGCTTT. V usage is TRBV7-9 and J usage is TRBJ1-1; D uncertain. The CDR3 length is 11 residues. In germline, CDR1 is SEHNR, CDR2 FQNEAQ (reference sequence).

CDR3 amino acids: CASRSSVSNEKLFF. Written as DNA, the CDR3 is TGTGCCAGCAGGAGCTCGGTTTCTAATGAAAAACTGTTTTTT. This sequence joins TRBV7-2 and TRBJ1-4, with no clear D. The CDR3 runs 14 residues. Per the germline V gene, CDR1 is SGHTA and CDR2 is FQGNSA. The V gene lost 6 bases and the J gene lost 3 bases, with 11 bases spanning the gap.

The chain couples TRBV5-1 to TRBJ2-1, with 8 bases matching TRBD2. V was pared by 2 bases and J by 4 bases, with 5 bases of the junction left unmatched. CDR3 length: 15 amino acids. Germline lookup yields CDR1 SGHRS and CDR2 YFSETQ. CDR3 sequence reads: CASSFIAGGYNEQFF. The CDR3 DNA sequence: TGCGCCAGCAGCTTCATCGCGGGAGGATACAATGAGCAGTTCTTC.

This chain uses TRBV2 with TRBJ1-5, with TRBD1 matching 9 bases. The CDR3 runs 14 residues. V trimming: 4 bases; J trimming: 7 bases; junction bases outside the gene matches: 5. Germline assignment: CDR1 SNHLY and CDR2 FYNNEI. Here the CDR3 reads CASSGTGGEQPQHF. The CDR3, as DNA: TGTGCCAGCAGTGGTACAGGGGGCGAACAGCCCCAGCATTTT. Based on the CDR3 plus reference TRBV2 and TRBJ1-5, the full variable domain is EPEVTQTPSHQVTQMGQEVILRCVPISNHLYFYWYRQILGQKVEFLVSFYNNEISEKSEIFDDQFSVERPDGSNFTLKIRSTKLEDSAMYFCASSGTGGEQPQHFGDGTRLSIL.

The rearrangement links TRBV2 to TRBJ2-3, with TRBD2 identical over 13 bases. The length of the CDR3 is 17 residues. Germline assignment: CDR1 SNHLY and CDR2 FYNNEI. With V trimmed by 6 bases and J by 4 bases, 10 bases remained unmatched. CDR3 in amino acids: CASRPGLAGKHSDTQYF. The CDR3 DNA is TGTGCCAGCAGGCCGGGACTAGCGGGGAAGCACTCAGATACGCAGTATTTT.

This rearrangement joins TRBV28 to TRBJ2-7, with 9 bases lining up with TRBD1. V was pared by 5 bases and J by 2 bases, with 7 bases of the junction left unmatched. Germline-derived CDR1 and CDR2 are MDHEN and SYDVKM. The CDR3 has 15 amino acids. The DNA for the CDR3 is TGTGCCAGCAGTCTACCGGACAGGGGCCCCTACGAGCAGTACTTC. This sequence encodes CASSLPDRGPYEQYF.

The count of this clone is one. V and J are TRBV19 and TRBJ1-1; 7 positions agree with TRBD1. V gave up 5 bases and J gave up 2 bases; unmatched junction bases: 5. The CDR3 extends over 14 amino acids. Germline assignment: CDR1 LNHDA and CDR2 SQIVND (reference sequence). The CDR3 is CASSPGQYNTEAFF. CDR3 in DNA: TGTGCCAGTAGTCCGGGACAGTATAACACTGAAGCTTTCTTT.

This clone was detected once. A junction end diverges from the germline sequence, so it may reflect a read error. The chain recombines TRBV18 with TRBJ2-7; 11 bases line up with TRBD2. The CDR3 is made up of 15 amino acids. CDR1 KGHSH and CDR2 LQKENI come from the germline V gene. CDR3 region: CASSPLAGVTYEQYF. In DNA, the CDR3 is TGTGCCAGCTCCCCACTAGCGGGGGTTACCTACGAGCAGTACTTC.

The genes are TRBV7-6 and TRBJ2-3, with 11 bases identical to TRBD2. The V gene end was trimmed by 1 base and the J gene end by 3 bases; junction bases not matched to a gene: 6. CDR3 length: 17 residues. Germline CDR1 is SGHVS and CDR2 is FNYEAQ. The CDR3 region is CASSLELAGGRTDTQYF. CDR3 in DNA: TGTGCCAGCAGCTTAGAGCTAGCGGGGGGCCGGACAGATACGCAGTATTTT.

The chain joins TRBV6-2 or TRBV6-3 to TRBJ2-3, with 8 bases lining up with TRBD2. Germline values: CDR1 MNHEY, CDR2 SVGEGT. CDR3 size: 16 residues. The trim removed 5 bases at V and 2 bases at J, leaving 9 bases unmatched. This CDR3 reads CASSPFWRGDTDTQYF. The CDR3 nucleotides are TGTGCCAGCAGTCCATTTTGGCGGGGGGACACAGATACGCAGTATTTT.

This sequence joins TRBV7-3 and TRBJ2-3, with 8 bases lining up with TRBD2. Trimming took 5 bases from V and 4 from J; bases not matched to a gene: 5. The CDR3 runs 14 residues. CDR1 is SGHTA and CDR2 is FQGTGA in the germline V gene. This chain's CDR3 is CASSPIGGADTQYF. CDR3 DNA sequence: TGTGCCAGCAGCCCCATCGGGGGGGCAGATACGCAGTATTTT.

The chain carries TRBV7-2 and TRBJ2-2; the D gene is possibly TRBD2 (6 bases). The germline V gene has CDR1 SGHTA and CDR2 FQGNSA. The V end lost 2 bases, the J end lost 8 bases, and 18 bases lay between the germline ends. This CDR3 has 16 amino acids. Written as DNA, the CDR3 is TGTGCCAGCAGCTTATACGGGACTTCGACCAAGGGGGAGCTGTTTTTT. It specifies CASSLYGTSTKGELFF.

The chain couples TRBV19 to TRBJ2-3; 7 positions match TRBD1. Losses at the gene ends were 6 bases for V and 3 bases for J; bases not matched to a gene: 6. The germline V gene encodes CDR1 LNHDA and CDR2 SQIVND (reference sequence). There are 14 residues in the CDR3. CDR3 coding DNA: TGTGCCAGTAGCGATGACAGGGCGACAGATACGCAGTATTTT. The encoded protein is CASSDDRATDTQYF. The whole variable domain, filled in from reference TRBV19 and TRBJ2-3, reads DGGITQSPKYLFRKEGQNVTLSCEQNLNHDAMYWYRQDPGQGLRLIYYSQIVNDFQKGDIAEGYSVSREKKESFPLTVTSAQKNPTAFYLCASSDDRATDTQYFGPGTRLTVL.

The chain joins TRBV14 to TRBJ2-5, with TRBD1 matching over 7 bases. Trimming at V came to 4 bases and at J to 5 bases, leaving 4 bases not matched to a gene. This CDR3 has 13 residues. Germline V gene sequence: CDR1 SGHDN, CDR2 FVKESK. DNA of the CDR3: TGTGCCAGCAGCCCAGGGGGTGGCGAGACCCAGTACTTC. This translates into CASSPGGGETQYF.

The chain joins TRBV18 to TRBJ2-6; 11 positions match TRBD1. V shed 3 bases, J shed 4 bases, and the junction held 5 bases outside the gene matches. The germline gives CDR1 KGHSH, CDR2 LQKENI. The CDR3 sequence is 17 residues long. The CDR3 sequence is CASSPWTGGTGANVLTF. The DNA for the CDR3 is TGTGCCAGCTCACCCTGGACAGGGGGCACCGGGGCCAACGTCCTGACTTTC.

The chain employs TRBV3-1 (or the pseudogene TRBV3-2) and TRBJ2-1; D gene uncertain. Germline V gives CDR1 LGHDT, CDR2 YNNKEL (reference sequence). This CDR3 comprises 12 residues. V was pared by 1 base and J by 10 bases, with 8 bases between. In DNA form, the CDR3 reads TGTGCCAGCAGCCAAGGGGCTCGCGAGCAGTTCTTC. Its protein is CASSQGAREQFF.

CDR3 in amino acids: CASSQPTGGDNTEAFF. In nucleotides, the CDR3 is TGCGCCAGCAGCCAACCGACAGGGGGGGACAACACTGAAGCTTTCTTT. The rearrangement joins TRBV4-1 to TRBJ1-1; 9 bases are a match to TRBD1. Germline assignment: CDR1 MGHRA and CDR2 YSYEKL. The J segment lost 2 bases and the V segment lost 2 bases, leaving 6 bases of the junction unmatched. The CDR3 contains 16 residues.

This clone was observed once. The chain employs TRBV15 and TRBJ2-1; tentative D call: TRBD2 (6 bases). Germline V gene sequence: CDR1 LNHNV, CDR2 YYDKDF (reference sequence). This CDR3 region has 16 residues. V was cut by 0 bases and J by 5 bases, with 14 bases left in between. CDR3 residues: CATSRDKDRGNNEQFF. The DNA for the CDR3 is TGTGCCACCAGCAGAGATAAAGACCGGGGGAACAATGAGCAGTTCTTC.